One T cell receptor beta chain is described in this entry. Its target is unknown. V lost 0 bases to trimming and J lost 6 bases, with 14 bases between them. Germline CDR1 LGHNA, CDR2 YSLEER. The CDR3 runs to 15 residues. Measured with immunoSEQ multiplex PCR; TCRdb has only the in-frame clones, and not every one. The table lists fewer than 2.5 million clones, 80% to 95% of them singletons. These data are taken from a study of shared clonotypes between healthy human individuals. Study-level points and caveats: Generation of non-shared clonotypes was less probable than generation of clonotypes shared by all four donors.

The sequenced sample was naive CD4+ T cells from PBMCs. The subset was: CD45RA+ positively selected. The chain combines TRBV4-3 with TRBJ2-5, with no clear D. The sequence derives from a man aged 18 to 30 in good health. Some clones in this sample may be carry-over from other donors' samples. The CDR3 DNA is TGCGCCAGCAGCCAAGATTTCGTATTGAGAAAGACCCAGTACTTC. Its protein is CASSQDFVLRKTQYF.